This T cell receptor (beta chain) was documented in a study of cytomegalovirus exposure and HLA in healthy donors (dated by TCRdb to 2016 to 2017). General notes on the study: An earlier analysis of fewer than 750 of the donors reported 276 Gb of sequence data and 117 million unique TCR beta sequences obtained from approximately 180 million T cells. HLA typing included class I and class II loci at four-digit resolution. In addition to the first cohort of 650 to 750 subjects, a separate validation cohort of 120 different subjects was used. Alongside the repertoire data, information on donor age, sex, ethnicity and CMV serostatus was compiled. All discovery cohort repertoires had been generated using a single sequencing platform. Because of strong linkage in the cohort, roughly five DR-DQ haplotypes were treated as single units for association and clustering. Typing coverage differed by locus: A, B, C, DRB1 and DQB1 were typed in about 620-640 donors, DQA1 in about 510, DPA1 in nearly 610, and DPB1 in just under 490. High-throughput TCR immunosequencing, statistical association of individual TCRs with disease status, and machine learning were combined to predict cytomegalovirus infection status. An earlier analysis of 450 to 750 of the donors used high-throughput TCR beta sequencing to judge whether each TCR beta V gene segment behaved as functional or pseudogenic. Using immunosequencing, the study profiled T cell repertoires from 500 to 800 subjects and related those repertoires to cytomegalovirus serostatus. Across around 400 genotyped donors of the cohort, an average of about 240,000 unique TCR beta nucleotide sequences per donor were sequenced, and about a sixth of those sequences were non-productive. Roughly 300 gigabases of sequencing data and approximately 91 million unique TCR sequences made up an early release that covered several hundred HLA-typed donors. In a later analysis, previously published TCR beta repertoires from 550 to 750 donors were re-analyzed and high-resolution HLA genotyping was added so that TCR occurrence patterns could be studied. Rather than drawing on any new phenotypic data, the later analysis identified candidate immune exposures from TCR beta sequences and the way those sequences occurred across donors. The aim of the study was to test whether cataloging public T cell receptors could identify signatures of past pathogen exposure. Genome-wide SNP genotypes for about 65% of the roughly 700 donors were used in a later genetic analysis, which treated that subset as a discovery cohort. The genetic ancestry cluster associated with self-reported Caucasian donors included about four fifths of the 398 genotyped donors. What the research found in general, with its limitations: It was suggested by the authors that the approach could potentially be generalized to other disease states and immunological phenotypes. In an earlier analysis of some 500 of the donors, most TCR beta V segments were observed in productive rearrangements about 90% or about 30% of the time, broadly matching IMGT annotations. Strong co-occurrence of HLA alleles, especially DR and DQ, made assigning TCR associations to individual alleles difficult. A further reported finding was that TCR beta sequences accurately predicted the HLA-A and HLA-B alleles for most subjects in the first cohort. Most TCR sequences were observed very rarely across donors, whereas some public TCRs were present in many individuals. Because counts were too low, some 16 rarely observed V segments, including chromosome 9 orphons, were excluded from the earlier analysis of 587 of the donors. The cohort was sequenced for TCR beta chains only, and without alpha or paired-chain data the features that could be detected were limited. Presence/absence analyses assumed roughly uniform sequencing depth across donors, an assumption that may not hold. A later analysis reported that several top co-occurrence clusters appeared linked to parvovirus B19, influenza, CMV and Epstein-Barr virus. Because HLA typing was unavailable for some donors at each locus, only the typed subset was used in association tests. A cluster of highly shared sequence variants was judged likely to represent a technical artifact of the sequencing pipeline. In both the original and validation cohorts, the classifier was reported to diagnose cytomegalovirus status with high specificity and sensitivity. The only immune exposure information available for the cohort was CMV serostatus. A later analysis associated 15,000 or so TCR beta sequences with specific HLA alleles at a false discovery rate of 0.05. Correlated functional status among segregating V segments might be attributable to linkage disequilibrium, but an unknown experimental factor could not be ruled out. An association between a missense DCLRE1C variant and V-gene and J-gene trimming of TCR beta chains was found in a later genetic analysis and replicated in an independent cohort. The study listed 150 to 200 TCR beta chains as associated with cytomegalovirus. A later analysis found that most CMV-associated TCR beta chains appeared HLA-restricted, with HLA associations seemingly driven largely by CMV exposure. In vitro tests confirmed that three of the cytomegalovirus-associated TCR beta chains recognize cytomegalovirus antigens. A later analysis found that TCR association rates varied across HLA loci, with DRB1 alleles showing the most associated TCRs and HLA-C alleles the fewest. Some IMGT-functional V segments, including TRBV6-2 and TRBV6-3, could not be told apart with the 87-base-pair reads, so those segments were excluded. In a later analysis, HLA-associated TCR beta chains were found to be more clonally expanded and to have lower generation probabilities than equally common non-associated chains. In a later genetic analysis, fewer N-insertions in productive TCRs were reported among donors in an Asian-associated ancestry cluster than the roughly 640-donor mean.

The cohort comprised hundreds of healthy bone marrow donors. At the time of sampling, all cohort members were nominally healthy, though unrecorded immune exposures were likely present. The donor tested CMV seronegative and was one of the 352 seronegative cohort members. A peripheral blood sample was provided by each donor, and peripheral blood mononuclear cells were used for TCR beta sequencing. The Qiagen DNeasy Blood Extraction Kit was used to extract genomic DNA from the blood cell samples. Remarks on this clone: Its antigen remains undetermined.

The CDR3 holds 11 amino acids from the cysteine to the phenylalanine. Only CDR3 DNA remains: 33 bases, in frame from the first base. Looking up the germline V gene (reference sequence) yields CDR1 MNHEY and CDR2 SMNVEV. The germline ends are 5 bases apart after V is trimmed by 8 bases and J by 1 base. The library was produced with the immunoSEQ multiplex PCR assay. For the multiplex PCR, a mixture combining 60 forward primers for TCR Vbeta segments and 13 reverse primers for TCR Jbeta segments was used. The CDR3 region of rearranged TCR beta genes was amplified from genomic DNA by a multiplex PCR assay. Amplified TCR beta libraries were sequenced as 87-base-pair reads on the Illumina HiSeq System. In the authors' own workflow: A later analysis tallied around 80 million unique TCR beta chains across the 660 or so repertoires, and about 10 million of those chains were shared by two or more donors. A nearest-neighbor algorithm error-corrected the raw reads and collapsed the reads into unique sequences, merging closely related sequences to remove PCR and sequencing errors. CDR3 sequences were aligned to IMGT reference sequences to assign V, D and J gene segments. For a sequence to be retained, at least a six-nucleotide match to both a V gene segment and a J gene segment was required. A rearrangement counted as productive if the CDR3 had no stop codons and remained in frame with V and J, and every other rearrangement counted as non-productive. Following IMGT convention, CDR3 was defined as the stretch from the second conserved V-encoded cysteine up to the conserved J-encoded phenylalanine. In an earlier analysis of approximately 500 of the donors, sequences lacking an unambiguous match to a single V gene segment were excluded. An earlier analysis of several hundred of the donors called V segments functional above 56.7% productive rearrangements and segregating when the between-donor standard deviation exceeded 5%. A statistical classification framework was built to diagnose cytomegalovirus status from the catalog of TCR beta chain sequences. In a later analysis, TCR nucleotide sequences were compared against IMGT/GENE-DB human TR gene sequences so that V and J genes could be assigned. In a later analysis, CDR3 sequences and most-parsimonious VDJ recombination scenarios were assigned using the TCRdist pipeline. In a later analysis, each TCR beta chain was defined by its CDR3 amino acid sequence together with its V-gene family, and reads lacking a unique V-gene family were excluded. To address suspected cross-contamination and a sequencing artifact, a later analysis removed approximately 590 highly shared, low-generation-probability nucleotide sequences. In a later analysis, a clonal expansion index for each public chain was calculated from normalized within-repertoire ranks of inferred template counts. In a later analysis, generation probabilities were computed with a VDJ recombination model fitted to out-of-frame rearrangements, and the resulting probabilities were checked against IGoR. In a later analysis, TCR-TCR, TCR-HLA and TCR-CMV co-occurrence was scored with hypergeometric tests, and a repertoire-size bias correction was applied to TCR pairs. In a later analysis, false discovery rates were estimated by permuting HLA or CMV assignments 20 times. In a later analysis, co-occurring TCRs were grouped using DBSCAN, with TCRdist sequence similarity added in when clustering inside HLA-allele-positive subsets. Co-occurrence clustering excluded repertoires with fewer than 30,000 or more than 120,000 public chains, plus five with anomalous nucleotide sharing. In its TCRdb copy, this immuneACCESS table keeps in-frame sequences only and misses some clones. Where compared with another copy, unresolved V genes explain less than half of these, and the others have no known cause. That table gives V, J and clone size, and the DNA gave D and trimming. The table for this sample shows 150,000 or so clones. Around 1.6% of the sample is in the top ten clones.

Sequenced sample: PBMCs. The chain joins TRBV27 to TRBJ1-2, with an unclear D gene assignment. The TCR was taken from a woman aged 50 to 60 in good health and CMV-seronegative. The CDR3 corresponds to CASPINYGYTF. In nucleotide form, the sequence is TGTGCCAGCCCTATTAACTATGGCTACACCTTC.